This T cell receptor (beta chain) was captured by sequencing in a study of T-cell reconstitution after alpha-beta-depleted transplantation in children. Whole-study findings and limits: T-cell numbers and diversity one year post-transplant derived largely from freshly generated T cells.

Trimming cost V 0 bases and J 1 base, with 9 bases left between them. The germline CDR1 and CDR2 sequences are SGHVS and FNYEAQ. There are 15 residues in the CDR3. This clonotype has a count of ten or more. What it binds is unknown. Unique molecular identifiers were used to barcode this TCRbeta library. From the PCR reads, TCRdb called clonotypes with MiXCR, one entry per CDR3 protein. Of around 60,000 distinct CDR3 sequences listed, less than 55% are singletons. The rearrangement uses TRBV7-6 and TRBJ2-5; the D gene is possibly TRBD2 (6 bases). This receptor was obtained from a male patient younger than 18 who had a stem cell transplant for acute lymphoblastic leukemia, so the T cells may come from the graft donor. Specimen: PBMCs, mostly from graft donor cells, collected 360 days after TCRalphabeta/CD19-depleted stem cell transplant. Written as DNA, the CDR3 is TGTGCCAGCAGCTTAGCCGGGGGTTCCCAAGAGACCCAGTACTTC. Its translation is CASSLAGGSQETQYF.